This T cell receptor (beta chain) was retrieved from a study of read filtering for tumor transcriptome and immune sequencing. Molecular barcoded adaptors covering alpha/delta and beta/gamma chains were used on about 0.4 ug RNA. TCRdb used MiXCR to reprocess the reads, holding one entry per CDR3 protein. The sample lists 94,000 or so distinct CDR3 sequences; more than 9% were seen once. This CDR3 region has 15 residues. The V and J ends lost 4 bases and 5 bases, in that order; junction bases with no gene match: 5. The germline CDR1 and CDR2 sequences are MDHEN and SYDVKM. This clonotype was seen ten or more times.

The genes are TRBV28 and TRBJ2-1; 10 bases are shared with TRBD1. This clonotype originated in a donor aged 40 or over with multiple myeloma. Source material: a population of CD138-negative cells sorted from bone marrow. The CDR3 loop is CASSSPGQGNNEQFF. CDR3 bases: TGTGCCAGCAGTTCACCGGGACAGGGGAACAATGAGCAGTTCTTC.